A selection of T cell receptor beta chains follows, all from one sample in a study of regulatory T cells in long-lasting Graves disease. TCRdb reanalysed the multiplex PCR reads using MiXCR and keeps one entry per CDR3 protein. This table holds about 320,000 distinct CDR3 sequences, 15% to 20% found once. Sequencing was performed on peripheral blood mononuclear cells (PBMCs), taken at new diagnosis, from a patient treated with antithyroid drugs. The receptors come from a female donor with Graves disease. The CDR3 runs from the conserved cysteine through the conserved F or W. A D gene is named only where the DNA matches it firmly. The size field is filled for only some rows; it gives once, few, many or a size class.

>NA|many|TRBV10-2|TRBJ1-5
TGTGCCAGCAGAAGACAGTATAGCAATCAGCCCCAGCATTTT
CASRRQYSNQPQHF
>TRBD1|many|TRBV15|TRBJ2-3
TGTGCCACCAGCACCGGGACAGGACTTTTGGATACGCAGTATTTT
CATSTGTGLLDTQYF
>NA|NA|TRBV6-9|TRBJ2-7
TGTGCCAGCAGTTACCTAGGATACACCCACGAGCAGTACTTC
CASSYLGYTHEQYF
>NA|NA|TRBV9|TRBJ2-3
TGTGCCAGCAGCGTAGGGGCAGATAGCACAGATACGCAGTATTTT
CASSVGADSTDTQYF
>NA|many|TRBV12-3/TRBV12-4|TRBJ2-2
TGTGCCAGCAGTTTAGTAGGGGGAGCCGGGGAGCTGTTTTTT
CASSLVGGAGELFF
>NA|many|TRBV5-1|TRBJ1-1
TGCGCCAGCAGCTTAGATGCGGACACTGAAGCTTTCTTT
CASSLDADTEAFF
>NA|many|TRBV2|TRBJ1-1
TGTGCCAGCAGGGGGATGAACACTGAAGCTTTCTTT
CASRGMNTEAFF
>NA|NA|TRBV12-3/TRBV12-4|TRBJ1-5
TGTGCCAGCAGTCCGGGGGCAGGTCAGCCCCAGCATTTT
CASSPGAGQPQHF
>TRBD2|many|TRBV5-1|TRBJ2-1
TGCGCCAGCAGAGGGACTAGCGGGAGGTTGGAGCAGTTCTTC
CASRGTSGRLEQFF
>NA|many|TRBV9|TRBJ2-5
TGTGCCAGCAGCGTAGGAGCCAGGGGTGAGACCCAGTACTTC
CASSVGARGETQYF
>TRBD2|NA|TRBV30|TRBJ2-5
TGTGCCTGGAGTGTACTTAGCGGGCAAGAGACCCAGTACTTC
CAWSVLSGQETQYF
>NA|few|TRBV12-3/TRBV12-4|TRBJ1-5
TGTGCCAGCAGTTTGGGGGCTCGGGGCAATCAGCCCCAGCATTTT
CASSLGARGNQPQHF
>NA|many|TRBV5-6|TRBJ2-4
TGTGCCAGCAGCTTGGAACGGGGGTTTCCTGGTGGCATTCAGTACTTC
CASSLERGFPGGIQYF
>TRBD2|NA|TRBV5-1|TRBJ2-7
TGCGCCAGCAGCTTAAGTAGCGGGAACGGCTACGAGCAGTACTTC
CASSLSSGNGYEQYF
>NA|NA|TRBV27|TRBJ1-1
TGTGCCAGCAGTTGGGGCCCTCAGGGAGTAAACACTGAAGCTTTCTTT
CASSWGPQGVNTEAFF
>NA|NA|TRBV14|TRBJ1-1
TGTGCCAGCAGCCAAGACCTAGCATGGCAGTCGAACACTGAAGCTTTCTTT
CASSQDLAWQSNTEAFF
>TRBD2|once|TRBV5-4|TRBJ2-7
TGTGCCAGCAGCCCCTCCCCGGCTAGCGGAACCTACGAGCAGTACTTC
CASSPSPASGTYEQYF
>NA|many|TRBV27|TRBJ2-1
TGTGCCAGCAGTCGTCAGGCGGCTAGTATCTATGAGCAGTTCTTC
CASSRQAASIYEQFF
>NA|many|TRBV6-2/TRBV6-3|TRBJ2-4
TGTGCCAGCAGTTACTCGGCCACCCGGTGGGGAGCCATTCAGTACTTC
CASSYSATRWGAIQYF
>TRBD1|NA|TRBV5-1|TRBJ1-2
TGCGCCAGCAGCTTGGACGGGACAGGTTATGATGGCTACACCTTC
CASSLDGTGYDGYTF
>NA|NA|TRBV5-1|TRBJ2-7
TGCGCCAGCAGCAATCCCGGCGGTCCCGAGCAGTACTTC
CASSNPGGPEQYF
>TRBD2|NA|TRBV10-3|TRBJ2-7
TGTGCCACCAGCTCGGGGGGGAGCTACGAGCAGTACTTC
CATSSGGSYEQYF
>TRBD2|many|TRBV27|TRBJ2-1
TGTGCCAGCAGTGGACTAGCGACTACAAATGAGCAGTTCTTC
CASSGLATTNEQFF
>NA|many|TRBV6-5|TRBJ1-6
TGTGCCAGCAGTTACGAAAGGATAAAGCCGGTCTTAGGTTCACCCCTCCACTTT
CASSYERIKPVLGSPLHF
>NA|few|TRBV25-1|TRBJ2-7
TGTGCCAGCTCCAGTTCACAGGGAAAGCAGTACTTC
CASSSSQGKQYF
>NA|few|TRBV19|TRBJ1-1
TGTGCCAGTAGTCCACAGCCGAACGCTGAAGCTTTCTTT
CASSPQPNAEAFF
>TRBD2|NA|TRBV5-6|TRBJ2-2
TGTGCCAGCAGCTTAGGACTAGCGGGAAGCACCGGGGAGCTGTTTTTT
CASSLGLAGSTGELFF
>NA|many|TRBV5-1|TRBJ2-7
TGCGCCAGCAGCTTGGGTTGGGGGCTTATCCACGAGCAGTACTTC
CASSLGWGLIHEQYF
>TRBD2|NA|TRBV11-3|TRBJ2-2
TGTGCCAGCAGCTCTTACCAATTTCCGGGACTAGCGGGGGCTGCGAACACCGGGGAGCTGTTTTTT
CASSSYQFPGLAGAANTGELFF
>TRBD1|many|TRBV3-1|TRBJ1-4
TGTGCCAGCAGCCATCAGGGGGCGGGTTATGAAAAACTGTTTTTT
CASSHQGAGYEKLFF
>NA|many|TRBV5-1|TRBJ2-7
TGCGCCAGCAGCTTGGATGGAGAGCAGTACTTC
CASSLDGEQYF
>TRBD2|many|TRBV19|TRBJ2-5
TGTGCCAGTAGTATATCAGCGGGAGGCGTGGGCGAGACCCAGTACTTC
CASSISAGGVGETQYF
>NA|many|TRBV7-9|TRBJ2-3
TGTGCCAGCAGTCCGCGAGCTACAGATACGCAGTATTTT
CASSPRATDTQYF
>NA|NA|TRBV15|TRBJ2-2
TGTGCCACCAGCGACCGGGCCGCGAACACCGGGGAGCTGTTTTTT
CATSDRAANTGELFF
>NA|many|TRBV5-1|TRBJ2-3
TGCGCCAGCAGCCCGCCCTTTGGCAAGGGGAAAACAGATACGCAGTATTTT
CASSPPFGKGKTDTQYF
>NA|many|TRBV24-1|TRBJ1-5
TGTGCCACCAGTGTGGGGGCGCGGCAGCCCCAGCATTTT
CATSVGARQPQHF
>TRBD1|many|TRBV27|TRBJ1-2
TGTGCCAGCGGGCAGGGGGCGGATGGCTACACCTTC
CASGQGADGYTF
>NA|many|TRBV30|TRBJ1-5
TGTGCCTGGAGGGATGGCAATCAGCCCCAGCATTTT
CAWRDGNQPQHF
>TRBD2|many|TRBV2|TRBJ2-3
TGTGCCAGCAGCCGACTAGCATTGGCCACAGATACGCAGTATTTT
CASSRLALATDTQYF
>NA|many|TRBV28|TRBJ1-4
TGTGCCAGCAGCTTTGGGCCAGGTGCGGATGAAAAACTGTTTTTT
CASSFGPGADEKLFF
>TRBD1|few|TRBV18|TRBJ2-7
TGTGCCAGCTCATCGAAACAGGGGTACGAGCAGTACTTC
CASSSKQGYEQYF
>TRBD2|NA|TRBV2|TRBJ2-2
TGTGCCAGCAGTGTGGGCAGCGGGGCGAACACCGGGGAGCTGTTTTTT
CASSVGSGANTGELFF
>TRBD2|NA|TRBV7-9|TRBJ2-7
TGTGCCGGCAGCCTGTTAGCGGGAGGGCTCCTGGACGAGCAGTACTTC
CAGSLLAGGLLDEQYF
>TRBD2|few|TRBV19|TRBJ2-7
TGTGCCAGTAGTATCTTAGCGGGAGACGAGCAGTACTTC
CASSILAGDEQYF
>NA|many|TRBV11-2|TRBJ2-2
TGTGCCAGCAGCTTAGAGGGTTGGGCGGCGAACACCGGGGAGCTGTTTTTT
CASSLEGWAANTGELFF
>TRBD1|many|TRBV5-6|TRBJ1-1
TGTGCCAGCAGCTGGGACAGGGGCACTGAAGCTTTCTTT
CASSWDRGTEAFF
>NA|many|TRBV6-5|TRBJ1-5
TGTGCCAGCAGTTACACCCTCCCCCCCAGGGGCGGCAATCAGCCCCAGCATTTT
CASSYTLPPRGGNQPQHF
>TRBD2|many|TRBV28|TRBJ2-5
TGTGCCAGCAGTGCTTTACCGGGACTAGCGGGAGGAGAGACCCAGTACTTC
CASSALPGLAGGETQYF
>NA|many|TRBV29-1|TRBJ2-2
TGCAGCGTTGTGGCGGACACCGGGGAGCTGTTTTTT
CSVVADTGELFF
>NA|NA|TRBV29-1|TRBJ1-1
TGCAGCGCCTCTGAGGGACCGACTGAAGCTTTCTTT
CSASEGPTEAFF
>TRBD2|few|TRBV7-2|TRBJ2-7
TGCGCCAACAGACCGTCGGGGGGGAGCTACAAGCAGTACTTC
CANRPSGGSYKQYF
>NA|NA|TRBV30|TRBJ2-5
TGTGCCTGGAGTGTTTCCGAAGAGACCCAGTACTTC
CAWSVSEETQYF
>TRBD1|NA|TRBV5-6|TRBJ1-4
TGTGCCAGCAGCCCCCCAGGGGGGTTTGGGGAAAAACTGTTTTTT
CASSPPGGFGEKLFF
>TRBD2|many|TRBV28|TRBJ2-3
TGTGCCAGCAGCTCCGGGGGGGCGGGGAACACAGATACGCAGTATTTT
CASSSGGAGNTDTQYF
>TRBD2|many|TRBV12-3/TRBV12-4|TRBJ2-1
TGTGCCAGCGTTCCACTAGCGGTCAATGAGCAGTTCTTC
CASVPLAVNEQFF
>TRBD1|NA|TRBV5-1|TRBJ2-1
TGCGCCAGCAGCACCCGGACAGGGGACGTAAACTCCTACAATGAGCAGTTCTTC
CASSTRTGDVNSYNEQFF
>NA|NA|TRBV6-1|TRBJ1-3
TGTGCCAGCAGTCGACGGACCTCTGGAAACACCATATATTTT
CASSRRTSGNTIYF